The text below deals with one TCR beta chain. Its cognate antigen is unknown. This entry comes from a study of T-cell reconstitution after alpha-beta-depleted transplantation in children. Study-level findings and limits: Newly produced T cells mostly accounted for T-cell counts and diversity one year post-transplant.

Unique molecular identifiers were used in preparing the TCRbeta library. TCRdb used MiXCR to reprocess the PCR reads, holding one entry per CDR3 protein. The sample shows hundreds of thousands of distinct CDR3 sequences, around 13% of them seen only once. Germline V gene lookup returns CDR1 MGHRA and CDR2 YSYEKL. V was trimmed by 5 bases and J by 14 bases, leaving 20 bases between them. The CDR3 spans 13 residues. The chain is built from TRBV4-1 and TRBJ2-3, with D perhaps assigned TRBD1 or TRBD2 (5 bases each). Material: PBMCs, obtained before TCRalphabeta/CD19-depleted stem cell transplant. The source is a girl aged 2-15 years with congenital amegakaryocytic thrombocytopenia, due to receive a stem cell transplant. The CDR3 loop is CASSSSGQAGWYF. The DNA of the CDR3 is TGCGCCAGCAGCTCCTCGGGGCAAGCAGGATGGTATTTT.